Following are 13 T cell receptor beta chains from one sample sequenced in a study of T cell changes during pregnancy in multiple sclerosis. TCRdb's copy holds only in-frame clones and misses some; the assay was immunoSEQ multiplex PCR. The repertoire includes about 40,000 clones, roughly 91% of them detected once, and 7.8% sits in the top ten. Here the sequenced sample was CD8+ T cells from peripheral blood mononuclear cells, taken before pregnancy. These receptors were taken from a female donor with multiple sclerosis, enrolled in a pregnancy study.

The CDR3 DNA reads as TGTGCCAGCAGCTTGGATTTACGGGGGAACGTTACCATTCAGTACTTC. Its translation: CASSLDLRGNVTIQYF. V gene TRBV5-4 combines with J gene TRBJ2-4; possible D gene TRBD2, 6 bases. This CDR3 comprises 16 residues. Trimming stripped 0 bases from V and 9 bases from J, with 19 bases between. CDR1 SGHNT and CDR2 YYREEE come from the germline V gene (reference sequence).

The rearrangement links TRBV10-3 to TRBJ2-7; 7 positions agree with TRBD1. Germline CDR1 reads ENHRY; CDR2 reads SYGVKD. V trimming: 7 bases; J trimming: 2 bases; junction bases outside the gene matches: 8. This CDR3 contains 14 residues. The CDR3 DNA sequence: TGTGCCATCAAAAACGGGACAGCAACCTACGAGCAGTACTTC. As protein: CAIKNGTATYEQYF.

The V gene is TRBV11-1, the J gene TRBJ2-1; 10 bases line up with TRBD2. Trimming at V came to 5 bases and at J to 5 bases, leaving 9 bases not matched to a gene. Germline CDR1 reads SGHAT; CDR2 reads FQDESV (reference sequence). The CDR3 covers 16 residues. The CDR3 coding sequence is TGTGCCAGCAGCCACCGGACTAGCGGAATACACAATGAGCAGTTCTTC. This encodes CASSHRTSGIHNEQFF.

The chain employs TRBV6-5 and TRBJ2-7, with D unresolved. CDR3 length: 13 amino acids. Germline CDR1 is MNHEY and CDR2 is SVGAGI. Trimming cost V 6 bases and J 2 bases, with 11 bases left between them. CDR3 bases: TGTGCCAGCAGACTAACACGTACCTACGAGCAGTACTTC. This codes for CASRLTRTYEQYF.

J is TRBJ1-1 and V is TRBV27; 10 nucleotides line up with TRBD1. The CDR3 covers 14 residues. From germline, CDR1 is MNHEY and CDR2 SMNVEV (reference sequence). V shed 5 bases and J 6 bases; nucleotides not matched to a gene: 6. The CDR3 region is CASSTDRGLAEAFF. The CDR3 coding sequence is TGTGCCAGCAGTACAGACAGGGGGCTGGCTGAAGCTTTCTTT.

This clone was recorded once. CDR3 in amino acids: CASSYGTTGGNEQFF. CDR3 bases: TGCGCCAGCAGCTACGGGACCACCGGGGGCAATGAGCAGTTCTTC. The chain joins TRBV5-1 to TRBJ2-1; D is perhaps TRBD2 (6 bases). V lost 3 bases and J 6 bases, leaving 16 bases between the germline ends. CDR1 and CDR2 from the germline V gene are SGHRS and YFSETQ. This CDR3 is 15 amino acids long. Drawing the rest from reference TRBV5-1 and TRBJ2-1, the complete variable domain is KAGVTQTPRYLIKTRGQQVTLSCSPISGHRSVSWYQQTPGQGLQFLFEYFSETQRNKGNFPGRFSGRQFSNSRSEMNVSTLELGDSALYLCASSYGTTGGNEQFFGPGTRLTVL.

The chain links TRBV4-1 to TRBJ2-2; possibly TRBD1 for D (6 bases). This CDR3 is 18 amino acids long. Trimming took 3 bases from V and 0 from J, leaving 17 bases between them. The V gene's germline CDR1 is MGHRA and CDR2 YSYEKL. The CDR3 region has the DNA TGCGCCAGCAGCCACCAAGGGACACAGGGACCGAACACCGGGGAGCTGTTTTTT. Its protein is CASSHQGTQGPNTGELFF.

The V and J genes are TRBV12-2 and TRBJ1-6; the D call in the table, TRBD1, was not verified against the DNA. TRBV12-2 constitutes a pseudogene. The CDR3 loop spans 17 amino acids. The CDR3 loop is CASPRKPGQGGHSPLHF. In nucleotides, the CDR3 is TGTGCAAGTCCCAGAAAACCGGGACAGGGGGGACATTCACCCCTCCACTTT.

As regards this clone: Germline and junction disagree at one end, which may indicate a read error. This rearrangement joins TRBV27 to TRBJ1-2; 8 bases agree with TRBD1. Per the germline V gene, CDR1 is MNHEY and CDR2 is SMNVEV (reference sequence). The CDR3 has 13 residues. The CDR3 spells CASSFGQGYGCTF. The CDR3 coding sequence is TGTGCCAGCAGTTTCGGACAGGGATATGGCTGCACCTTC.

The CDR3 DNA reads as TGTGCCAGCAGCCAATCAGGGGGAAATCAGCCCCAGCATTTT. Encoded protein: CASSQSGGNQPQHF. The chain uses TRBV5-4 and TRBJ1-5, with 7 bases matching TRBD1. Looked up from germline, CDR1 is SGHNT and CDR2 is YYREEE (reference sequence). This CDR3 has 14 residues. Trimming took 4 bases from V and 4 from J; bases not matched to a gene: 5.

The chain is built from TRBV7-3 and TRBJ1-1; TRBD1 aligns across 7 bases. Trimming took 6 bases from V and 7 from J; bases not matched to a gene: 8. Germline assignment: CDR1 SGHTA and CDR2 FQGTGA. The CDR3 is made up of 13 amino acids. The CDR3: CASSLDRINEAFF. CDR3 in DNA: TGTGCCAGCAGTCTGGACAGGATAAATGAAGCTTTCTTT.

The chain joins TRBV4-3 to TRBJ2-1; 11 bases fit TRBD2. The CDR3 length is 16 residues. The V gene end was trimmed by 6 bases and the J gene end by 7 bases; junction bases not matched to a gene: 11. The V gene's germline CDR1 is LGHNA and CDR2 YSLEER. The CDR3 protein is CASSTTIAGGSNEQFF. DNA for the CDR3: TGCGCCAGCAGTACCACCATAGCGGGAGGGAGTAATGAGCAGTTCTTC.

The chain is built from TRBV6-5 and TRBJ2-7, with D possibly matching TRBD1 (6 bases). With 7 bases removed from V and 4 bases from J, the gap between germline ends came to 14 bases. The germline V gene encodes CDR1 MNHEY and CDR2 SVGAGI. The CDR3 length is 13 residues. CDR3 DNA sequence: TGTGCCAGCATCAAACAGGGATCTTACGAGCAGTACTTC. Its translation: CASIKQGSYEQYF.